The clone carrying this TCR beta chain has only a few counts. Its target is unknown. Collection of ten milliliters of peripheral blood was performed for each donor. The record originates from a study of blood T cells in healthy people across ages. Study-level results: Any conclusive comparison of naive versus antigen-experienced cells was prevented by using unsorted PBMCs.

Germline lookup yields CDR1 DFQATT and CDR2 SNEGSKA (reference sequence). CDR3 length equals 16 residues. The V end was cut by 0 bases, the J end by 6 bases, with 19 bases between. PCR was performed a second time for 7 to 11 cycles using a sample-barcoded 5' primer and a J-beta primer mix. TCRdb re-called the 5' RACE reads with MiXCR, one entry per CDR3 protein. This sample has 550,000 to 750,000 distinct CDR3 sequences; around a fifth occur once, and the top ten carry 3.6%. V and J are TRBV20-1 and TRBJ2-3, with D perhaps matching TRBD1 (6 bases). Specimen: blood. This clonotype originated in a man between 70 and 80 years old in good health. For the CDR3, the DNA is TGCAGTGCTAGAGATTTTGCAGCAGGGGAATGGGATACGCAGTATTTT. Amino acid sequence: CSARDFAAGEWDTQYF.